The source of this TCR beta chain is a study of blood T cell repertoires in COVID-19. Clones were read by immunoSEQ multiplex PCR, and TCRdb kept only the in-frame ones, dropping some. The profile shows about 59,000 clones, over 70% of them singletons. This CDR3 comprises 12 residues. Germline CDR1 is GTSNPN and CDR2 is SVGIG (reference sequence). V lost 5 bases, J lost 2 bases, and 9 bases lay in between. The clonotype originates from a woman in her forties or fifties with active or convalescent COVID-19. The sample was peripheral blood. The gene calls are TRBV30 and TRBJ1-2; D gene ambiguous. The CDR3 loop reads CAWDVRNYGYTF. As DNA, the CDR3 is TGTGCCTGGGACGTTCGGAACTATGGCTACACCTTC.